This T cell receptor beta chain comes out of a study of T cells in Graves' hyperthyroidism and ophthalmopathy. Amplification of TCR beta CDR3 regions was performed using RNA transcripts as template. A first-round RT-PCR of the TCR CDR3 used the HTBI primer set. TCRdb itself ran the multiplex PCR reads through MiXCR, one entry per CDR3 protein. The sample carries some 600,000 distinct CDR3 sequences, about 15% recorded once. This clonotype was picked up many times. The antigen is unknown. Losses at the gene ends were 2 bases for V and 5 bases for J; bases not matched to a gene: 4. The CDR3 is made up of 16 amino acids. Points from the study as a whole: The blood repertoire included most of the expanded thyroid clonotypes above 0.001.

Patients were excluded because of uncontrolled infection, other autoimmune disease, pregnancy or lactation. The sample comprised blood. The rearrangement joins TRBV12-3 or TRBV12-4 to TRBJ2-2, with 11 bases lining up with TRBD2. The receptor was derived from a woman aged 25 to 39 with Graves' hyperthyroidism that later progressed to Graves' ophthalmopathy. CDR3 protein: CASSLPLAGATGELFF. CDR3 nucleotides: TGTGCCAGCAGTTTACCACTAGCGGGGGCTACCGGGGAGCTGTTTTTT.